This TCR beta chain was recovered during a study of blood T cell repertoires in COVID-19 (dated by TCRdb to 2019 to 2021). Describing the broader study: The collaborator samples originated in the United States, Italy and Spain and spanned the acute and convalescent phases of COVID-19. The prospective study material was composed of cDNA or gDNA derived from T cells, B-cell-depleted T cells, or PBMCs. The dataset comprised deeply sampled blood TCRbeta repertoires from subjects exposed to, actively infected with, or recovered from COVID-19. The repertoires were released in a freely available public database intended as a resource for research on the immune response to SARS-CoV-2. Samples were obtained from the ongoing ImmuneRACE study (first 160 participants) and from about 1,300 subjects provided by 6 global collaborators. Sample metadata almost always included a de-identified subject ID, COVID-19 status, age in years and sex. Where available, HLA class I and class II types were taken from metadata supplied by the sample provider and were not determined by assay-based typing.

Cut back by 1 base and 11 bases, the V and J ends lie 13 bases apart. CDR1 is given as SGHDT and CDR2 as YYEEEE, both from the germline V gene. Measured from the cysteine to the phenylalanine, the CDR3 is 12 residues long. Only the CDR3 portion is preserved as DNA: 36 bases, with reading frame beginning at the first base. The immunoSEQ Assay, a bias-controlled multiplex PCR, was used to amplify TCRbeta CDR3 regions from genomic DNA. Under the source paper's analysis protocol: Within the assay, amplification of reference gene primers was used to estimate how many nucleated cells each sample contained. To quantify the absolute abundance of each unique TCRbeta CDR3 rearrangement, sequence reads were collapsed and filtered. For each sample, productive Simpson clonality was calculated by taking the square root of Simpson's diversity index across productive rearrangements. TCRdb holds this immuneACCESS table with in-frame rearrangements only. Some clones are missing; in checked studies, unresolved V genes explain under half, and the rest has no known cause. V, J and clone size are taken as reported in that table, and D and trimming were inferred from the DNA itself. The sample yields a few hundred thousand clones; roughly four fifths were counted once. Of the sample, less than 2.5% falls within the top ten clones.

In regard to this clone: Its antigen has not been determined. No base-level quality is on record; no much larger clone is a single base apart.

Findings and caveats that apply to the study as a whole: How much clinical and demographic metadata was included differed by source and by participant, and the metadata was provided uncurated.

Collaborating institutions collected whole blood in K2EDTA tubes following their own protocols. For TCRbeta analysis, collaborators shipped samples as frozen whole blood, isolated PBMCs, or DNA extracted from either of those sample types. The chain is assembled from TRBV5-6 and TRBJ2-7; possibly the D gene is TRBD2, per 6 matching bases. Input material: peripheral blood. This clonotype originated in a woman aged 60-75 years with acute or convalescent COVID-19. The DNA reads as follows: TGTGCCAGCAGCTTGAATATGGGGAGGAAGTACTTC. This translates into CASSLNMGRKYF.